The subject of this entry is one T cell receptor (beta chain). Assay used: immunoSEQ multiplex PCR; TCRdb lists only in-frame clones, some missing. This table holds roughly 100,000 clones, 89% found once. The data were taken from a study of blood T cell repertoires in COVID-19. The specimen was peripheral blood. This TCR was sampled from an elderly woman with active COVID-19.

The CDR3 region has the DNA TGTGCCAGTAGAGCGACAGATATCAATGAAAAACTGTTTTTT. Its translation is CASRATDINEKLFF. The gene calls are TRBV19 and TRBJ1-4, with D tentatively TRBD1 (5 bases). The length of the CDR3 is 14 residues. Per the germline V gene, CDR1 is LNHDA and CDR2 is SQIVND (reference sequence). The V gene lost 6 bases and the J gene lost 5 bases, with 13 bases spanning the gap.